The clone carrying this TCR beta chain was counted many times. The antigen is not known. The data originate from a study of T cells in Graves' hyperthyroidism and ophthalmopathy. Whole-study results and caveats: In the analysis, a 13 V-J model separated ophthalmopathy from stable hyperthyroidism. Blood samples included most of the expanded thyroid clonotypes exceeding 0.001.

Based on clinical symptoms, serum thyroxine and TRAb, thyroid ultrasound and orbital computed tomography, diagnoses were reached. Per the germline V gene, CDR1 is GTSNPN and CDR2 is SVGIG (reference sequence). The CDR3 is 12 residues long. Trimming left V 5 bases short and J 8 bases short, with 15 bases between. RNA transcripts yielded amplified TCR beta CDR3 regions. The study used the HTBI primer set for a first-round RT-PCR of the TCR CDR3. TCRdb redid the calling of the multiplex PCR reads with MiXCR, one entry per CDR3 protein. The sample records about 210,000 distinct CDR3 sequences, roughly 18% being singletons.

The TCR originated in a man aged 35-49 years with Graves' hyperthyroidism. The sequenced sample consisted of blood. V and J are TRBV30 and TRBJ1-2; tentatively, D is TRBD1 (6 bases). The CDR3 DNA reads TGTGCCTGGGCCCACTCCGGGACAGGCTACACCTTC. It is translated as CAWAHSGTGYTF.